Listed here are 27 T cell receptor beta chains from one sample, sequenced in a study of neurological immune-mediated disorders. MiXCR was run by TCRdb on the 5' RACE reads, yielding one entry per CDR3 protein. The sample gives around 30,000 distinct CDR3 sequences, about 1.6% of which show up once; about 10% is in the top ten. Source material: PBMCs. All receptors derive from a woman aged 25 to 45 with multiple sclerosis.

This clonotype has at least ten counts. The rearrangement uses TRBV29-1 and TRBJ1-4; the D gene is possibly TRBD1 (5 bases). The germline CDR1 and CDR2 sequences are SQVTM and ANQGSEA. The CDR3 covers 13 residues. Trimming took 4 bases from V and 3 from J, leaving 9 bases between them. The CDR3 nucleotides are TGCAGCGTTGTGGGGGTTGCTAATGAAAAACTGTTTTTT. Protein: CSVVGVANEKLFF.

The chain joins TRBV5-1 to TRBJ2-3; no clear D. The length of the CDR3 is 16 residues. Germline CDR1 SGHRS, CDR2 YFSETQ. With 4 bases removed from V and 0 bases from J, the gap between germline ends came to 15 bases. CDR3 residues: CASSTRPGWSTDTQYF. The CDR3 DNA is TGCGCCAGCAGCACGCGACCCGGGTGGAGCACAGATACGCAGTATTTT. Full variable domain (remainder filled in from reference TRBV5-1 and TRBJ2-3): KAGVTQTPRYLIKTRGQQVTLSCSPISGHRSVSWYQQTPGQGLQFLFEYFSETQRNKGNFPGRFSGRQFSNSRSEMNVSTLELGDSALYLCASSTRPGWSTDTQYFGPGTRLTVL.

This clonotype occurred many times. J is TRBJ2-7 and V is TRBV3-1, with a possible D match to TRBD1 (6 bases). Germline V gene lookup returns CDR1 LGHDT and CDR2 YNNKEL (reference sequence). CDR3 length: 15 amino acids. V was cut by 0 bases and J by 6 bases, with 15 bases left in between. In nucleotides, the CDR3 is TGTGCCAGCAGCCAAGATGCGTCCCAGGGGCGCGAGCAGTACTTC. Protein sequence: CASSQDASQGREQYF.

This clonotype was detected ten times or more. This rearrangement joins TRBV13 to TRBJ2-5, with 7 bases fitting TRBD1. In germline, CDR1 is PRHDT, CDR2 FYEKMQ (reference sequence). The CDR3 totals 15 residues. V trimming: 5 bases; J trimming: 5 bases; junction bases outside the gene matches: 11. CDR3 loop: CASSPTFRGPETQYF. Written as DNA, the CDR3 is TGTGCCAGCAGCCCCACATTTAGGGGGCCGGAGACCCAGTACTTC.

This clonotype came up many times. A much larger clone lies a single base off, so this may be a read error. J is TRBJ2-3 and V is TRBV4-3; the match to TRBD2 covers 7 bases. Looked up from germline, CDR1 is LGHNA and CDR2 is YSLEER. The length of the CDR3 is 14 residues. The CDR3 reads CASSQLAATDTKYF. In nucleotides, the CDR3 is TGCGCCAGCAGCCAGCTAGCGGCCACAGATACGAAGTATTTT.

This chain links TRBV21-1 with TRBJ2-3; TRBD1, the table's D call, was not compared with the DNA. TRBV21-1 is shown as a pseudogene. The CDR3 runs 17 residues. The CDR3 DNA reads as TGTGCCAGCAGCAATAGCCTCCGGACCCCCGGGAGAGATACGCAGTATTTT. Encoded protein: CASSNSLRTPGRDTQYF.

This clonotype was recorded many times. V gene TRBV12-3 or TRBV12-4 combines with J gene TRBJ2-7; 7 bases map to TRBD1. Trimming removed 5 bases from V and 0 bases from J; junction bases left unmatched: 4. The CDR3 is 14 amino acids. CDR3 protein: CASSTRQGSYEQYF. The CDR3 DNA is TGTGCCAGCAGTACGAGACAGGGCTCCTACGAGCAGTACTTC.

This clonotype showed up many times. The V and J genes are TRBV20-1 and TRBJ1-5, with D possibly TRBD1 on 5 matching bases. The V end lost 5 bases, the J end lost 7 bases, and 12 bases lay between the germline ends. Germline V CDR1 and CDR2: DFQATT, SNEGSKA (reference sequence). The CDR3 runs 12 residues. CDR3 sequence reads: CSALTSGQPQHF. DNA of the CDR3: TGCAGTGCTTTAACTTCAGGGCAGCCCCAGCATTTT.

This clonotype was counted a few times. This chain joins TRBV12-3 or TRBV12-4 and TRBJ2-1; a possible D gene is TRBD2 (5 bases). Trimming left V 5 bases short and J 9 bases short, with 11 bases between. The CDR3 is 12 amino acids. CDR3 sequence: CASSPGGGEQFF. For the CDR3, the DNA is TGTGCCAGCAGTCCTGGAGGAGGTGAGCAGTTCTTC.

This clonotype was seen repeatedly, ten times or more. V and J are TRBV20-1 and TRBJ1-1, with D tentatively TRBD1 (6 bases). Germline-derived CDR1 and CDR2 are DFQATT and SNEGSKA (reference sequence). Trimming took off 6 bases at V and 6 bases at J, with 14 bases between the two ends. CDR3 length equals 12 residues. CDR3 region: CSARGGGAEAFF. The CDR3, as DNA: TGCAGTGCCCGAGGGGGGGGGGCTGAAGCTTTCTTT.

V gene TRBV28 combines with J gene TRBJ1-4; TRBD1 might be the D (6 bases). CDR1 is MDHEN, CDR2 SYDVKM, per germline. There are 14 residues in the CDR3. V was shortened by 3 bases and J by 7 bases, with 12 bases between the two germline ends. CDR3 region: CASSLGAAGEKLFF. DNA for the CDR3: TGTGCCAGCAGTTTGGGGGCAGCCGGTGAAAAACTGTTTTTT.

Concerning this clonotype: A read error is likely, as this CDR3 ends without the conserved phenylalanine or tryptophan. This CDR3 reads CAINDLNTEAFN. The CDR3 DNA follows: TGTGCCATTAACGACTTGAACACTGAAGCTTTCAAT. The rearrangement uses TRBV2 and TRBJ1-1; D unresolved. The CDR3 loop spans 12 amino acids. CDR1 is SNHLY, CDR2 FYNNEI, per germline. V was cut by 10 bases and J by 0 bases, with 9 bases left in between.

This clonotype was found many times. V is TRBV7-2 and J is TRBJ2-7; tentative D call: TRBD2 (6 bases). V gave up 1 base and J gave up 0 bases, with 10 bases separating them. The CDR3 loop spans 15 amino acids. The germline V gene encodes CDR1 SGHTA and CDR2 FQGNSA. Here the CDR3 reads CASSLGGTTSYEQYF. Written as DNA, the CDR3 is TGTGCCAGCAGCTTAGGCGGGACGACCTCCTACGAGCAGTACTTC.

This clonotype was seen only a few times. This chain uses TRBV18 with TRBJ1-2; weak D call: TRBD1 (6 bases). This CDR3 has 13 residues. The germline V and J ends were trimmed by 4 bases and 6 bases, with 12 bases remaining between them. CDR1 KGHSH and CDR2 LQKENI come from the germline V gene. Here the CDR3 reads CASSRGGDDGYTF. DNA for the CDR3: TGTGCCAGCTCACGAGGGGGTGACGATGGCTACACCTTC. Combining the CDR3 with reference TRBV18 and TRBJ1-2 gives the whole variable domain NAGVMQNPRHLVRRRGQEARLRCSPMKGHSHVYWYRQLPEEGLKFMVYLQKENIIDESGMPKERFSAEFPKEGPSILRIQQVVRGDSAAYFCASSRGGDDGYTFGSGTRLTVV.

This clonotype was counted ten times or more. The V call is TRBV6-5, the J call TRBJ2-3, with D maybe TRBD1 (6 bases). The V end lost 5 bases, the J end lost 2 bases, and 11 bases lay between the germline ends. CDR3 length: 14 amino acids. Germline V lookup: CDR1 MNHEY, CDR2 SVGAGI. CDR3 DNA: TGTGCCAGCAGTCTCGGACAGCTCACAGATACGCAGTATTTT. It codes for CASSLGQLTDTQYF.

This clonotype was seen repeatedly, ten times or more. The CDR3 region has the DNA TGCAGTGCGCCTCCTAGCGGGCGGCGCACGCAGTATTTT. Its protein is CSAPPSGRRTQYF. The chain uses TRBV20-1 and TRBJ2-3; 8 bases agree with TRBD2. CDR1 DFQATT and CDR2 SNEGSKA come from the germline V gene (reference sequence). Unmatched junction bases numbered 11, after V lost 6 bases and J lost 9 bases. The CDR3 extends over 13 amino acids.

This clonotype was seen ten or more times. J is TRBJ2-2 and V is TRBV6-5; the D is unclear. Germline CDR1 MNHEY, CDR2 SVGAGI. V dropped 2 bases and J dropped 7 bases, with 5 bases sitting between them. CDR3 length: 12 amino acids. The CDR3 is CASSYVLGELFF. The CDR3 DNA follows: TGTGCCAGCAGTTACGTCCTCGGGGAGCTGTTTTTT.

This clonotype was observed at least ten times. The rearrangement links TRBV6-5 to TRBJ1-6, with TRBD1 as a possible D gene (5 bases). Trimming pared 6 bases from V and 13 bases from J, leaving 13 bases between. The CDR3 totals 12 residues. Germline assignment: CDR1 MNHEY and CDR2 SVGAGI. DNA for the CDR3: TGTGCCAGCAGCTCCCTGGGGCTCCCCCTCCACTTT. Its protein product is CASSSLGLPLHF.

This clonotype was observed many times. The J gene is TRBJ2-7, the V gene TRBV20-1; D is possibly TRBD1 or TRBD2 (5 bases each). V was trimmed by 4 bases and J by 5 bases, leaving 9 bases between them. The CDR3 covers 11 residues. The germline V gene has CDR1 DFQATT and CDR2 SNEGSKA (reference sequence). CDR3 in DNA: TGCAGTGCTAATAGGGACCACGAGCAGTACTTC. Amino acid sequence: CSANRDHEQYF.

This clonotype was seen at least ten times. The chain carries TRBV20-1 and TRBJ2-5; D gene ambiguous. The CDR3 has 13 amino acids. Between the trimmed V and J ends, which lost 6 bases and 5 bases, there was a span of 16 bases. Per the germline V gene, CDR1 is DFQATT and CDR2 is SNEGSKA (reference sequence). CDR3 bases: TGCAGTGCCCCCCGGCGGCTGGGGGAGACCCAGTACTTC. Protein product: CSAPRRLGETQYF.

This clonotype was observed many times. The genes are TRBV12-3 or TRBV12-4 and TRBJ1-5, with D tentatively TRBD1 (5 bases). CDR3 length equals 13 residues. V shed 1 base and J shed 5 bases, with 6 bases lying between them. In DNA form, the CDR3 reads TGTGCCAGCAGTTTAGAACAGGATCAGCCCCAGCATTTT. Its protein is CASSLEQDQPQHF.

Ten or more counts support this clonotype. The DNA for the CDR3 is TGCGCCAGCAGCCTGGACACAGCCAAAAACATTCAGTACTTC. Its protein is CASSLDTAKNIQYF. The chain employs TRBV5-1 and TRBJ2-4, with D perhaps TRBD1 (5 bases). Germline lookup yields CDR1 SGHRS and CDR2 YFSETQ. CDR3 length: 14 amino acids. The V end lost 4 bases, the J end lost 0 bases, and 8 bases lay between the germline ends.

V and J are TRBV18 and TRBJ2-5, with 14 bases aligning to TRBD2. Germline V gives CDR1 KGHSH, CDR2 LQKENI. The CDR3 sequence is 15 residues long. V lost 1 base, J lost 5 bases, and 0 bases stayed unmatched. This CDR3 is CASSPRTSGGETQYF. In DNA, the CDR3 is TGTGCCAGCTCACCACGGACTAGCGGGGGGGAGACCCAGTACTTC. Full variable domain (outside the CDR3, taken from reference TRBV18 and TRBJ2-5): NAGVMQNPRHLVRRRGQEARLRCSPMKGHSHVYWYRQLPEEGLKFMVYLQKENIIDESGMPKERFSAEFPKEGPSILRIQQVVRGDSAAYFCASSPRTSGGETQYFGPGTRLLVL.

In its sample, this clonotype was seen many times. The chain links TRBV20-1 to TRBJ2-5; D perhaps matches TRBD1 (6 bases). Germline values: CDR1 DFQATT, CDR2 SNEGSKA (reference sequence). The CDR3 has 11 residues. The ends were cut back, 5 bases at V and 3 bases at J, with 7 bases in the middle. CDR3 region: CSAHREETQYF. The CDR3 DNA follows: TGCAGTGCTCACAGGGAAGAGACCCAGTACTTC.

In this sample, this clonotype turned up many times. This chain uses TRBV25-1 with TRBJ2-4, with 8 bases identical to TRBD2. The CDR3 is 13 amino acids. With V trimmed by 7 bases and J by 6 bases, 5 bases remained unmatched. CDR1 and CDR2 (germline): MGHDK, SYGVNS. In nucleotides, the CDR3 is TGTGCCAGCACGGCGGGGGGTCTAAACATTCAGTACTTC. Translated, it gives CASTAGGLNIQYF.

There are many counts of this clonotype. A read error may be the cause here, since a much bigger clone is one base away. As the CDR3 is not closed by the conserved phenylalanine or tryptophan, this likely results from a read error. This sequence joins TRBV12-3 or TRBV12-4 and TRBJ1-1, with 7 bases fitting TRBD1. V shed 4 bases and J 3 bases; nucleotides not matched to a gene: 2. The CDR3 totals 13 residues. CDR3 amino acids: CASSWTGYTEAFC. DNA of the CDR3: TGTGCCAGCAGTTGGACAGGCTACACTGAAGCTTTCTGT.

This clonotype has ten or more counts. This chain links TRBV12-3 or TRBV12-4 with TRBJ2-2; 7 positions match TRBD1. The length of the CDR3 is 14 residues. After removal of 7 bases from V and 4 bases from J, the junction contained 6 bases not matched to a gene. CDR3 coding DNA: TGTGCCAGCAAGTTTTCAGGGGGCACCGGGGAGCTGTTTTTT. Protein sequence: CASKFSGGTGELFF.